The present TCR beta chain was sequenced within a study of regulatory T cells in long-lasting Graves disease. Study results and caveats: TCR diversity was lower in persistent Graves' patients than in newly diagnosed ones.

Trimming stripped 3 bases from V and 3 bases from J, with 13 bases between. The CDR3 spans 15 residues. Germline CDR1 reads LGHNT; CDR2 reads FRNRAP. Time point indicated: persistent/refractory GD, antithyroid drugs over 5 years with positive TRAb. The TCR library was made from RNA that had been extracted from PBMCs in TRIzol. Remarks on this clonotype: The target antigen is unknown.

Arm-PCR of CDR3 regions with iRepertoire HTBI primers generated TCR beta libraries. TCRdb ran MiXCR on the multiplex PCR reads and lists one entry per CDR3 protein. Here the sample spans 600,000 to 850,000 distinct CDR3 sequences, 25% to 35% being singletons. The sequencing here drew on peripheral blood mononuclear cells (PBMCs), taken when the disease was refractory, from a patient treated with antithyroid drugs. The receptor was isolated from a female donor with Graves disease. The chain combines TRBV12-5 with TRBJ2-3; a weak D match, TRBD2 (5 bases). CDR3 nucleotide sequence: TGTGCTAGTGGTTTTGGGAGCGCCGGAACAGATACGCAGTATTTT. Amino acid sequence: CASGFGSAGTDTQYF. Using reference TRBV12-5 and TRBJ2-3 for the parts outside the CDR3, the full variable domain is DARVTQTPRHKVTEMGQEVTMRCQPILGHNTVFWYRQTMMQGLELLAYFRNRAPLDDSGMPKDRFSAEMPDATLATLKIQPSEPRDSAVYFCASGFGSAGTDTQYFGPGTRLTVL.